This is a list of T cell receptor beta chains from one sample in a study of T-cell memory formation after mild COVID-19. TCRdb reprocessed the 5' RACE reads via MiXCR and lists one record per CDR3 protein. The sample has roughly 400,000 distinct CDR3 sequences; roughly 17% are singletons. Sequencing input: PBMCs or a T cell subset sorted from them (not recorded which). These receptors were taken from a man aged 18 to 29 who had mild COVID-19 (a few samples of this study predate the infection). Cell type and time point are not known. CDR3s leave out the opening cysteine and the closing phenylalanine or tryptophan. A D gene is named only where the DNA matches it firmly.

cdr3_aa,d_call,v_call
ASSLDTTVYGYT,NA,TRBV7-2
ASSLSPTDVHGYT,NA,TRBV28
ASSQGQGNYNEQF,TRBD1,TRBV4-3
ASVRGRGTEAF,NA,TRBV5-6
ASSRRDRGLETQY,TRBD1,TRBV7-2
ATSVGGGVGGEQF,TRBD2,TRBV24-1
ASHRGYSNQPQH,NA,TRBV12-3/TRBV12-4
ASRPRQGTDTQY,TRBD1,TRBV12-3/TRBV12-4
ASSSERGPVENIQY,TRBD2,TRBV5-1
ASSLGGHYGYT,NA,TRBV7-2
ASSVAPGPYEQY,NA,TRBV5-1
ASSLGTSPNEQF,TRBD2,TRBV7-6
ASSLERPGVDTEAF,NA,TRBV5-1
AIKATDTGNTIY,NA,TRBV10-3
ASSLEGGQSPLH,NA,TRBV7-9
ASSSSGTRGDTQY,TRBD2,TRBV5-1
SANLGSGPSNYGYT,NA,TRBV20-1